This entry concerns a single T cell receptor (beta chain). Antigen: not known. CDR3 length: 12 residues. V lost 1 base and J 7 bases, leaving 7 bases between the germline ends. The germline gives CDR1 LGHDT, CDR2 YNNKEL (reference sequence). The sample is drawn from a study of T cell responses to AZD1222 COVID-19 vaccine. Whole-study results and caveats: Donors skewed white British and female; clonal diversity was possibly underestimated. Reportedly, nearly half of unique spike TCRs recognized epitopes outside B.1.351/B.1.1.7 mutations.

Repertoires were generated with immunoSEQ multiplex PCR, while TCRdb's copy carries only in-frame clones and drops some. The sample has around 78,000 clones; about nine tenths are singletons. The chain uses TRBV3-1 (or the pseudogene TRBV3-2) and TRBJ1-1; D is uncertain. The sample here was peripheral blood, taken 28 days after the second AZD1222 dose. This sequence was found in an adult who received the AZD1222 COVID-19 vaccine. The CDR3 protein is CASSQGVVEAFF. The CDR3 region has the DNA TGTGCCAGCAGCCAAGGGGTGGTTGAAGCTTTCTTT.